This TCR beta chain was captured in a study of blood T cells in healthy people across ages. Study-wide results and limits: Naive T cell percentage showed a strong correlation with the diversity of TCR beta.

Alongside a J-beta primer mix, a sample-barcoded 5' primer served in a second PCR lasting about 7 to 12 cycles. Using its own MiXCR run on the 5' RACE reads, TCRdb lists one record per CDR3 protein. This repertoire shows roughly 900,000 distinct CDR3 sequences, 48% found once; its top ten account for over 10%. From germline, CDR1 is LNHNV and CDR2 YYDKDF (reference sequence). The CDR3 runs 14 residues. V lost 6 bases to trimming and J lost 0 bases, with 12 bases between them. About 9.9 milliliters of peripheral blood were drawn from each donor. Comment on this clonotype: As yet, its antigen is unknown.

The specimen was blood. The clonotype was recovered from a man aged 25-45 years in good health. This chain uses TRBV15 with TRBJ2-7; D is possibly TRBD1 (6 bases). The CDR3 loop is CATRTTGNSYEQYF. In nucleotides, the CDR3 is TGTGCCACCAGAACGACAGGTAACTCCTACGAGCAGTACTTC. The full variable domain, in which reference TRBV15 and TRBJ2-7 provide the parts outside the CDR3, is DAMVIQNPRYQVTQFGKPVTLSCSQTLNHNVMYWYQQKSSQAPKLLFHYYDKDFNNEADTPDNFQSRRPNTSFCFLDIRSPGLGDTAMYLCATRTTGNSYEQYFGPGTRLTVT.